This entry concerns a single T cell receptor beta chain. Its antigen is still unknown. Other DNA sequences from this sample encode an identical CDR3 as well. Trimming at V came to 1 base and at J to 4 bases, leaving 1 base not matched to a gene. Looked up from germline, CDR1 is LNHDA and CDR2 is SQIVND (reference sequence). This CDR3 is 14 amino acids long. This sample is drawn from a study of shared clonotypes between healthy human individuals. Overall study: The study enrolled a couple of women and three men aged 18 to 49.

General study points: Large depth notwithstanding, sorted-subset sequencing proved incomplete by rarefaction. The diversity represented, both genetic and in exposure history, was limited by few donors.

Produced via immunoSEQ multiplex PCR; TCRdb's table is partial and in-frame only. The sample has roughly 410,000 clones, approximately 97% seen once. Sequenced input: memory CD8+ T cells sorted from blood. The sample's subset: CD45RO+ cells pooled with CCR7-negative TemRA cells. The clonotype originates from a man aged 25-40 years in good health. This chain joins TRBV19 and TRBJ2-7, with 10 bases lining up with TRBD1. The CDR3 sequence: CASSIGTGGYEQYF. CDR3 nucleotides: TGTGCCAGTAGTATAGGGACAGGGGGTTACGAGCAGTACTTC.